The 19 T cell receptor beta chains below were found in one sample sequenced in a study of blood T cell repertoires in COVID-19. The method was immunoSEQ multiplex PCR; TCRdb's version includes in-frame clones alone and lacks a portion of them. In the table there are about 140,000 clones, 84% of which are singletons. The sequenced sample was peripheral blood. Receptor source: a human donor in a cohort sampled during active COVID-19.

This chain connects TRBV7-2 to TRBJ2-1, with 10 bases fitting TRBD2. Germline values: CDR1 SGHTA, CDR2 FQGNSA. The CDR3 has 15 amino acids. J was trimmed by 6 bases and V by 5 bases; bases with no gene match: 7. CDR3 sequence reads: CASSRSGGAANEQFF. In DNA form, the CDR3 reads TGTGCCAGCAGCAGAAGCGGGGGGGCGGCCAATGAGCAGTTCTTC.

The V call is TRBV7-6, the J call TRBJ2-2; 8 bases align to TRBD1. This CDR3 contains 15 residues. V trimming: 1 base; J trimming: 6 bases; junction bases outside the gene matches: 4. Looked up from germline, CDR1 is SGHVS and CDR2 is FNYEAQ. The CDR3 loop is CASSLVTTGAGELFF. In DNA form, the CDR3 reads TGTGCCAGCAGCTTAGTAACGACAGGGGCCGGGGAGCTGTTTTTT.

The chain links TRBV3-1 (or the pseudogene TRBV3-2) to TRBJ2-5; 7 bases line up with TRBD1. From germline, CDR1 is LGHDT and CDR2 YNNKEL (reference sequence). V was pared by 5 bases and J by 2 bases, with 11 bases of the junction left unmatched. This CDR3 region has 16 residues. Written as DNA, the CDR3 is TGTGCCAGCAGCGAACTACTACTGGACAGGCAAGAGACCCAGTACTTC. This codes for CASSELLLDRQETQYF.

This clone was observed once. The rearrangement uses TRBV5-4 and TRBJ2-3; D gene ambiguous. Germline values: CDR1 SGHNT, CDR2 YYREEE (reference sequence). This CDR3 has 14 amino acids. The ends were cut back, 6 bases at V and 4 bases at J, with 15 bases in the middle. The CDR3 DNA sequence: TGTGCCAGCAACATTGGGCCCTCCTCAGATACGCAGTATTTT. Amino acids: CASNIGPSSDTQYF.

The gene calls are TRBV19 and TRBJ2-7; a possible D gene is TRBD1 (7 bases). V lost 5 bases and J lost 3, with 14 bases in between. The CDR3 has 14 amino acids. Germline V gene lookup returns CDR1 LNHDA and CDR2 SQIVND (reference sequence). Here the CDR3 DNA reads TGTGCCAGTAGTCCGGCAGGGGGAGGCTACGAGCAGTACTTC. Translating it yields CASSPAGGGYEQYF.

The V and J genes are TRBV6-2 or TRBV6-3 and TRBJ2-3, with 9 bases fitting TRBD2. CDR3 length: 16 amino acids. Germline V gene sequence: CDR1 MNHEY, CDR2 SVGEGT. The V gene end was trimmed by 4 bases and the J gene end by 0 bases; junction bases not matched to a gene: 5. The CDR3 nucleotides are TGTGCCAGCAGTTCTCCGACTAGCGGTAGCACAGATACGCAGTATTTT. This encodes CASSSPTSGSTDTQYF.

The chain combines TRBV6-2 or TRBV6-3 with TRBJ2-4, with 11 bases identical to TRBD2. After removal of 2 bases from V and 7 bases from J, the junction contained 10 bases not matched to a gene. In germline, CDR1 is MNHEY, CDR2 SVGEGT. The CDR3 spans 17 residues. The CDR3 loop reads CASSYGSGGASRNIQYF. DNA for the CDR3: TGTGCCAGCAGTTACGGTAGCGGGGGGGCTAGCAGGAACATTCAGTACTTC.

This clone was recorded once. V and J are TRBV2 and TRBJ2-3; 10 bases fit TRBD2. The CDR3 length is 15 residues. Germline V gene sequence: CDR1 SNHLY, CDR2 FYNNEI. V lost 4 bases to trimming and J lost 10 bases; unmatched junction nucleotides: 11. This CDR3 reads CASSASGGPLLAQYF. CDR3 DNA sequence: TGTGCCAGCAGTGCTAGCGGGGGCCCCTTGCTGGCGCAGTATTTT.

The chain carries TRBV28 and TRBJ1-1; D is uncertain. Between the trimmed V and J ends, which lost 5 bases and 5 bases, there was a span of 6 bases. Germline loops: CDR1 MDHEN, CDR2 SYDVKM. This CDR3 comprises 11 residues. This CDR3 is CASSLRTEAFF. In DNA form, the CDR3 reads TGTGCCAGCAGTCTGCGAACTGAAGCTTTCTTT. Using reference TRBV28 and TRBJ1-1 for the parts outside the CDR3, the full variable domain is DVKVTQSSRYLVKRTGEKVFLECVQDMDHENMFWYRQDPGLGLRLIYFSYDVKMKEKGDIPEGYSVSREKKERFSLILESASTNQTSMYLCASSLRTEAFFGQGTRLTVV.

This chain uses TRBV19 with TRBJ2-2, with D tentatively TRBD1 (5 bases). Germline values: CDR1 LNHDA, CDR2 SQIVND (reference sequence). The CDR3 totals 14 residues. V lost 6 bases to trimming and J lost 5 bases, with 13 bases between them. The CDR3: CASRNQGLTGELFF. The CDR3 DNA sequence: TGTGCCAGTAGGAATCAGGGTTTAACCGGGGAGCTGTTTTTT.

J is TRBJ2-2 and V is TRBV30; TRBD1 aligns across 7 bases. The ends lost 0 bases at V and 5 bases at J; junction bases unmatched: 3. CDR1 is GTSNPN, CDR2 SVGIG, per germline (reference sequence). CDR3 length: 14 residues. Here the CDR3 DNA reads TGTGCCTGGAGTGTCATACAGGGGACCGGGGAGCTGTTTTTT. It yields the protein CAWSVIQGTGELFF.

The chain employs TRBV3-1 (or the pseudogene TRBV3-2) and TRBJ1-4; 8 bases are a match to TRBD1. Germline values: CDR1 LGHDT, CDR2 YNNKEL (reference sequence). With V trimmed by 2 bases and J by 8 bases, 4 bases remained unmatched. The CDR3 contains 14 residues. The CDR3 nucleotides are TGTGCCAGCAGCCAACCGGGACAGGCAGAAAAACTGTTTTTT. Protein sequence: CASSQPGQAEKLFF.

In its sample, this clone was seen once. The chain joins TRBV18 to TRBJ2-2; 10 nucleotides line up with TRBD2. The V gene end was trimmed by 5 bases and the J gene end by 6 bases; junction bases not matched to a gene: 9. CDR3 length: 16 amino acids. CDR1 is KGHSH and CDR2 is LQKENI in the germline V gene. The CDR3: CASSSNRLAGAGELFF. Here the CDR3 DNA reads TGTGCCAGCTCATCAAATCGCCTAGCGGGGGCCGGGGAGCTGTTTTTT.

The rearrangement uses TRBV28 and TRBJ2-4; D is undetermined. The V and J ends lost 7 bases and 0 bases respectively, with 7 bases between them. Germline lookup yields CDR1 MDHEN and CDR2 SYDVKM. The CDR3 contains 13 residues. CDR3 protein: CASNGQAKNIQYF. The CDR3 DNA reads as TGTGCCAGCAATGGGCAAGCCAAAAACATTCAGTACTTC.

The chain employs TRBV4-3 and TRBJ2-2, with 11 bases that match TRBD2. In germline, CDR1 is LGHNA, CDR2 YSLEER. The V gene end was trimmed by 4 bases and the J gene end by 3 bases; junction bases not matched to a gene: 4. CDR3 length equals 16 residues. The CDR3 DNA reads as TGCGCCAGCAGCCGTCAACTAGCGGGGGACACCGGGGAGCTGTTTTTT. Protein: CASSRQLAGDTGELFF.

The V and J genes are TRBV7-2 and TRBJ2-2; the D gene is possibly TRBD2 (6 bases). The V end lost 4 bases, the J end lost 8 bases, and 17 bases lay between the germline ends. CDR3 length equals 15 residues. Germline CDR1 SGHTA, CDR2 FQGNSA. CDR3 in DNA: TGTGCCAGCAGCTATATTGGTCGGGGGAAGGGGGAGCTGTTTTTT. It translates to CASSYIGRGKGELFF.

The CDR3 bases are TGTGCCGCCGGAGGGATCCACCAAGAGACCCAGTACTTC. This translates into CAAGGIHQETQYF. The V and J genes are TRBV24-1 and TRBJ2-5; D may be TRBD2 (6 bases). Germline V gene sequence: CDR1 KGHDR, CDR2 SFDVKD. This CDR3 has 13 residues. Trimming shortened V by 12 bases and J by 0 bases, and 13 bases separated the two germline ends.

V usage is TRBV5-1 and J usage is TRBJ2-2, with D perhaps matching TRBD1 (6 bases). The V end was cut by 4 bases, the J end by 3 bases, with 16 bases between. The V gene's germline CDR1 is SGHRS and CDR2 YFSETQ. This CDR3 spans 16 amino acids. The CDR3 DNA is TGCGCCAGCAGCCTGCCCCGAGGGGGTTACACCGGGGAGCTGTTTTTT. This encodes CASSLPRGGYTGELFF.

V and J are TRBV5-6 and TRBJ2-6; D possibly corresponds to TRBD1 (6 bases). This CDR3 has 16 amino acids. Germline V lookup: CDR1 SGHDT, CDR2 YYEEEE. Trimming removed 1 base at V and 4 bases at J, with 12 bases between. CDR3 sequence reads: CASSLPGAGGANVLTF. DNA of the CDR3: TGTGCCAGCAGCTTGCCAGGGGCAGGGGGGGCCAACGTCCTGACTTTC.